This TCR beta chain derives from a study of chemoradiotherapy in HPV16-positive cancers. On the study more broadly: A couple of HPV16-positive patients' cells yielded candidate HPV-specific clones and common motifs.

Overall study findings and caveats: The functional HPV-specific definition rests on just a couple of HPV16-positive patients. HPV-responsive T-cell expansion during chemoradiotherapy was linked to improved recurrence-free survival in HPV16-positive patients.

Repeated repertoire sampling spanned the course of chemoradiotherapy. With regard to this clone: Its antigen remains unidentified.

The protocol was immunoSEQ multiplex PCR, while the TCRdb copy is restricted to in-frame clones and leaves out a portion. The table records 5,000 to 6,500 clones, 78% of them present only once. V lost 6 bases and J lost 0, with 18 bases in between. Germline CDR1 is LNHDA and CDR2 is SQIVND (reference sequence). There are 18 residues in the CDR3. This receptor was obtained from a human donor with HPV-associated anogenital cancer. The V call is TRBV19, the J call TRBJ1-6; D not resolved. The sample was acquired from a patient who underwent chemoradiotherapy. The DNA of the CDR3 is TGTGCCAGTAGCCTGACTCGACGGGGAATCTCCTATAATTCACCCCTCCACTTT. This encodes CASSLTRRGISYNSPLHF.